Listed below are T cell receptor beta chains from one sample, sequenced in a study of CD8+ T cells in alopecia areata. Repertoires were generated with immunoSEQ multiplex PCR, while TCRdb's copy carries only in-frame clones and drops some. Counted here are 150,000 to 200,000 clones, approximately 61% occurring once; the ten biggest clones make up about 0.94%. The sequencing used CD4+ T cells sorted from blood, collected at week 24, from a patient treated with tofacitinib. These receptors were obtained from a human donor with alopecia areata. CDR3s include the opening cysteine and the closing phenylalanine or tryptophan. D genes are given only for firm matches. Only part of the rows carry a size: once, few, many, or a class if the clone is expanded.

size: few
D: .
J: TRBJ1-4
V: TRBV5-4
DNA: TGTGCCAGCAGCCTAGGACGGCCTACAACTAATGAAAAACTGTTTTTT
CDR3: CASSLGRPTTNEKLFF

size: few
D: TRBD1
J: TRBJ2-1
V: TRBV5-1
DNA: TGCGCCAGCAGCACGGAGGGACAGGGCCTAGGGAATGAGCAGTTCTTC
CDR3: CASSTEGQGLGNEQFF

size: .
D: .
J: TRBJ1-5
V: TRBV30
DNA: TGTGCCTGGCGTTCGCAGGGTATAGATCAGCCCCAGCATTTT
CDR3: CAWRSQGIDQPQHF

size: few
D: TRBD2
J: TRBJ2-1
V: TRBV30
DNA: TGTGCCTGGAGTGTACGGGGGGTCGGGGGCAATGAGCAGTTCTTC
CDR3: CAWSVRGVGGNEQFF

size: .
D: .
J: TRBJ1-1
V: TRBV6-6
DNA: TGTGCCAGCAGTTACCCCCCCCGGGAGGATGAAGCTTTCTTT
CDR3: CASSYPPREDEAFF

size: .
D: .
J: TRBJ1-4
V: TRBV9
DNA: TGTGCCAGCAGCCTCAGAGGGGAAACGGATGAAAAACTGTTTTTT
CDR3: CASSLRGETDEKLFF

size: few
D: TRBD1
J: TRBJ1-2
V: TRBV6-6
DNA: TGTGCCAGCAGCCGGACAGGGGCTCGTGGCTACACCTTC
CDR3: CASSRTGARGYTF

size: once
D: .
J: TRBJ2-3
V: TRBV29-1
DNA: TGCAGCGTTGATTCCGGGGGCGGCACAGATACGCAGTATTTT
CDR3: CSVDSGGGTDTQYF

size: .
D: .
J: TRBJ2-2
V: TRBV29-1
DNA: TGCAGCGTTGGGGGAACCGGGGAGCTGTTTTTT
CDR3: CSVGGTGELFF

size: .
D: .
J: TRBJ2-1
V: TRBV7-3
DNA: TGTGCCAGCAGCTTAACACGAGCCAGTAACGATGAGCAGTTCTTC
CDR3: CASSLTRASNDEQFF

size: few
D: TRBD1
J: TRBJ1-6
V: TRBV30
DNA: TGTGCCTGGAGGGCCTCGAGACAGGGAAGACATTCACCCCTCCACTTT
CDR3: CAWRASRQGRHSPLHF

size: .
D: .
J: TRBJ1-4
V: TRBV29-1
DNA: TGCAGCGTTGAAAGTCTTGTTGCAACTAATGAAAAACTGTTTTTT
CDR3: CSVESLVATNEKLFF

size: few
D: TRBD1
J: TRBJ1-2
V: TRBV30
DNA: TGTGCCTGGAGTTTGCGACAGGGAGCTGGCTACACCTTC
CDR3: CAWSLRQGAGYTF

size: many
D: .
J: TRBJ1-5
V: TRBV2
DNA: TGTGCCAGCAGTGTGGGGTCAGGCAATCAGCCCCAGCATTTT
CDR3: CASSVGSGNQPQHF

size: .
D: TRBD1
J: TRBJ1-5
V: TRBV7-2
DNA: TGTGCCAGCAGCCCGGACAGGGAGAGGAATCAGCCCCAGCATTTT
CDR3: CASSPDRERNQPQHF

size: few
D: .
J: TRBJ2-1
V: TRBV29-1
DNA: TGCAGCGTTGGTGGCGGGGGCCTACGGCAGTTCTTC
CDR3: CSVGGGGLRQFF

size: .
D: .
J: TRBJ2-3
V: TRBV18
DNA: TGTGCCAGCTCACCAGGTCCAGATACGCAGTATTTT
CDR3: CASSPGPDTQYF

size: .
D: TRBD2
J: TRBJ2-7
V: TRBV29-1
DNA: TGCAGCGCTGCGGGGGTGTGGTACGAGCAGTACTTC
CDR3: CSAAGVWYEQYF

size: .
D: .
J: TRBJ2-7
V: TRBV20-1
DNA: TGCAGTGCTGCAGACCTCTACGAGCAGTACTTC
CDR3: CSAADLYEQYF

size: .
D: .
J: TRBJ2-7
V: TRBV5-1
DNA: TGCGCCAGCAGCTTGGCCGGGGACCCCTACGAGCAGTACTTC
CDR3: CASSLAGDPYEQYF

size: .
D: .
J: TRBJ1-1
V: TRBV14
DNA: TGTGCCAGCAGCCACGCCGGTCGGGGCTTTGAAGCTTTCTTT
CDR3: CASSHAGRGFEAFF

size: .
D: TRBD1
J: TRBJ1-2
V: TRBV9
DNA: TGTGCCAGCAGCGTACCAGACAGGGTTAATCATGGCTACACCTTC
CDR3: CASSVPDRVNHGYTF

size: .
D: .
J: TRBJ2-3
V: TRBV2
DNA: TGTGCCAGCAGTTTGCGGGGGCTCCATACGCAGTATTTT
CDR3: CASSLRGLHTQYF

size: few
D: TRBD1
J: TRBJ1-1
V: TRBV6-6
DNA: TGTGCCAGCTTGTACAGGGGCACTGAAGCTTTCTTT
CDR3: CASLYRGTEAFF

size: .
D: TRBD1
J: TRBJ1-2
V: TRBV12-5
DNA: TGTGCTAGTGGGCAACAGGGGCACGGTGGCTACACCTTC
CDR3: CASGQQGHGGYTF

size: .
D: .
J: TRBJ1-1
V: TRBV29-1
DNA: TGCAGCGTTGTGGTAGGGAACACTGAAGCTTTCTTT
CDR3: CSVVVGNTEAFF

size: .
D: .
J: TRBJ2-7
V: TRBV2
DNA: TGTGCCAGCAGTGCCCGCGACTACGCCTACGAGCAGTACTTC
CDR3: CASSARDYAYEQYF

size: .
D: TRBD1
J: TRBJ1-5
V: TRBV29-1
DNA: TGCAGCGTTGCGGACAGGGGGCATCAGCCCCAGCATTTT
CDR3: CSVADRGHQPQHF

size: .
D: .
J: TRBJ1-1
V: TRBV4-2
DNA: TGTGCCAGCAGCCAAGCTGGGTCCGATAGCACTGAAGCTTTCTTT
CDR3: CASSQAGSDSTEAFF

size: .
D: TRBD1
J: TRBJ2-1
V: TRBV7-2
DNA: TGTGCCAGCAGCTCGATGGACAGGTTCTACAATGAGCAGTTCTTC
CDR3: CASSSMDRFYNEQFF

size: few
D: .
J: TRBJ2-1
V: TRBV6-5
DNA: TGTGCCAGCAGTGGGAGTTCCTACAATGAGCAGTTCTTC
CDR3: CASSGSSYNEQFF

size: .
D: .
J: TRBJ2-2
V: TRBV29-1
DNA: TGCAGCGTTGATTCTAGCAGGAGCGGGGAGCTGTTTTTT
CDR3: CSVDSSRSGELFF

size: .
D: .
J: TRBJ1-6
V: TRBV29-1
DNA: TGCAGCGTTAGTCGGGGCGTGGACTCACCCCTCCACTTT
CDR3: CSVSRGVDSPLHF

size: .
D: .
J: TRBJ1-3
V: TRBV9
DNA: TGTGCCAGCAGTCAAACCTCTGGAAACACCATATATTTT
CDR3: CASSQTSGNTIYF

size: few
D: .
J: TRBJ2-1
V: TRBV5-1
DNA: TGCGCCAGCAGCTTGGCCCCTACAGGTAACAATGAGCAGTTCTTC
CDR3: CASSLAPTGNNEQFF

size: .
D: .
J: TRBJ2-5
V: TRBV29-1
DNA: TGCAGCGTTGCCCTGGCAGAGACCCAGTACTTC
CDR3: CSVALAETQYF

size: once
D: TRBD2
J: TRBJ2-1
V: TRBV29-1
DNA: TGCAGCGTTGAAAACCGGGGGGCCTACAATGAGCAGTTCTTC
CDR3: CSVENRGAYNEQFF

size: .
D: .
J: TRBJ1-1
V: TRBV27
DNA: TGTGCCAGCAGTTTAGGGCTTATAGGCGCTGAAGCTTTCTTT
CDR3: CASSLGLIGAEAFF

size: .
D: .
J: TRBJ2-1
V: TRBV2
DNA: TGTGCCAGCAGTGAAGCGGGTGGAGGGGGCGTTGGGCAGTTCTTC
CDR3: CASSEAGGGGVGQFF

size: .
D: TRBD1
J: TRBJ1-5
V: TRBV30
DNA: TGTGCCTGGAACACCGGGACAGGTCATCAGCCCCAGCATTTT
CDR3: CAWNTGTGHQPQHF

size: .
D: .
J: TRBJ1-1
V: TRBV25-1
DNA: TGTGCCAGCAGTGGATTCAGGGCTAGGGCTTTCTTT
CDR3: CASSGFRARAFF

size: few
D: TRBD1
J: TRBJ1-1
V: TRBV7-9
DNA: TGTGCCAGCAGCAACCGACAGGGTTCAGCTTTCTTT
CDR3: CASSNRQGSAFF

size: .
D: .
J: TRBJ2-7
V: TRBV29-1
DNA: TGCAGCGTGATAACTGACTCCCACGAGCAGTACTTC
CDR3: CSVITDSHEQYF

size: .
D: .
J: TRBJ1-2
V: TRBV5-1
DNA: TGCGCCAGCAGCAACCGGACAGTCCCAGAATATGGCTACACCTTC
CDR3: CASSNRTVPEYGYTF

size: .
D: TRBD1
J: TRBJ2-2
V: TRBV29-1
DNA: TGCAGCACCTCCGGGACAGCGAACACCGGGGAGCTGTTTTTT
CDR3: CSTSGTANTGELFF

size: once
D: .
J: TRBJ1-5
V: TRBV2
DNA: TGTGCCAGCAGTGGGGGACGGAATCAGCCCCAGCATTTT
CDR3: CASSGGRNQPQHF

size: few
D: .
J: TRBJ1-5
V: TRBV6-5
DNA: TGTGCCAGCAGTTTAGGACAGAGAACTCAGCCCCAGCATTTT
CDR3: CASSLGQRTQPQHF